One sample yielded the 14 T cell receptor beta chains listed below, sequenced in a study of T cell responses to AZD1222 COVID-19 vaccine. The assay was immunoSEQ multiplex PCR, and TCRdb's table has in-frame clones only and misses some. The sample has 100,000 to 150,000 clones, over 75% seen once. The starting material was peripheral blood, obtained on day 0 of AZD1222 vaccination. The receptors stem from an adult in good health.

V and J are TRBV19 and TRBJ1-5, with D possibly TRBD1 on 6 matching bases. The CDR3 length is 16 residues. The germline gives CDR1 LNHDA, CDR2 SQIVND (reference sequence). V was pared by 2 bases and J by 4 bases, with 15 bases between. The CDR3 is CASSIIAGGLNQPQHF. CDR3 in DNA: TGTGCCAGTAGTATAATCGCTGGGGGCCTAAATCAGCCCCAGCATTTT. Filled out from reference TRBV19 and TRBJ1-5, the complete variable domain reads DGGITQSPKYLFRKEGQNVTLSCEQNLNHDAMYWYRQDPGQGLRLIYYSQIVNDFQKGDIAEGYSVSREKKESFPLTVTSAQKNPTAFYLCASSIIAGGLNQPQHFGDGTRLSIL.

This rearrangement joins TRBV5-4 to TRBJ1-4; 9 bases align to TRBD1. J was trimmed by 7 bases and V by 1 base; bases with no gene match: 11. Germline-derived CDR1 and CDR2 are SGHNT and YYREEE (reference sequence). The CDR3 is 17 residues long. The DNA for the CDR3 is TGTGCCAGCAGCTTGTCCGGGACAGGGACTGTTTCTGAAAAACTGTTTTTT. Encoded protein: CASSLSGTGTVSEKLFF.

As DNA, the CDR3 is TGTGCCAGCAGCCAACGCGGACAGGGGGCTAGTACCGGGGAGCTGTTTTTT. Protein product: CASSQRGQGASTGELFF. This rearrangement joins TRBV14 to TRBJ2-2; 11 positions match TRBD1. The CDR3 has 17 residues. The trim removed 2 bases at V and 5 bases at J, leaving 7 bases unmatched. Germline V gene sequence: CDR1 SGHDN, CDR2 FVKESK.

This chain joins TRBV11-2 and TRBJ2-7; 8 bases align to TRBD1. V trimming: 0 bases; J trimming: 6 bases; junction bases outside the gene matches: 7. Per germline, CDR1 SGHAT and CDR2 FQNNGV. The CDR3 spans 15 residues. In nucleotides, the CDR3 is TGTGCCAGCAGCTTAGACCGCAGGGGGCCTCTCGAGCAGTACTTC. It translates to CASSLDRRGPLEQYF.

The chain recombines TRBV20-1 with TRBJ1-1; D is unclear. Germline assignment: CDR1 DFQATT and CDR2 SNEGSKA (reference sequence). V gave up 6 bases and J gave up 1 base, with 6 bases separating them. This CDR3 region has 11 residues. For the CDR3, the DNA is TGCAGTGCATCACGGAACACTGAAGCTTTCTTT. Encoded protein: CSASRNTEAFF.

The CDR3 sequence: CASSGNRGLYYGYTF. CDR3 nucleotide sequence: TGTGCCAGCAGCGGGAACAGGGGGCTCTACTATGGCTACACCTTC. This sequence joins TRBV9 and TRBJ1-2, with 9 bases identical to TRBD1. This CDR3 has 15 amino acids. After removal of 3 bases from V and 3 bases from J, the junction contained 6 bases not matched to a gene. CDR1 and CDR2 from the germline V gene are SGDLS and YYNGEE.

CDR3 sequence: CASSLGANYGYTF. In DNA form, the CDR3 reads TGTGCCAGCAGTTTAGGAGCTAACTATGGCTACACCTTC. The chain carries TRBV12-3 or TRBV12-4 and TRBJ1-2, with D unresolved. This CDR3 is 13 amino acids long. Deletions cut 1 base from V and 0 bases from J, with 3 bases between.

This clone was seen more than once but under ten times. The gene calls are TRBV2 and TRBJ1-6; TRBD1 is a possible D gene (6 bases). With 2 bases removed from V and 7 bases from J, the gap between germline ends came to 12 bases. CDR3 length: 15 residues. Germline V gives CDR1 SNHLY, CDR2 FYNNEI. The CDR3 region has the DNA TGTGCCAGCAGTGAAAGGGGGGCGAGAAATTCACCCCTCCACTTT. Amino acid sequence: CASSERGARNSPLHF. Supplemented by reference TRBV2 and TRBJ1-6, the full variable domain reads EPEVTQTPSHQVTQMGQEVILRCVPISNHLYFYWYRQILGQKVEFLVSFYNNEISEKSEIFDDQFSVERPDGSNFTLKIRSTKLEDSAMYFCASSERGARNSPLHFGNGTRLTVT.

V usage is TRBV2 and J usage is TRBJ1-2, with 8 bases aligning to TRBD1. Germline V gene data show CDR1 as SNHLY and CDR2 as FYNNEI. J gave up 7 bases and V 8 bases, and 6 bases lay outside the gene matches. The CDR3 has 12 residues. The CDR3 is CASEPDRVGYTF. In DNA, the CDR3 is TGTGCCAGCGAGCCGGACAGGGTTGGCTACACCTTC.

This clone was counted between two and nine times. The V call is TRBV5-1, the J call TRBJ2-7; 10 nucleotides agree with TRBD2. Per germline, CDR1 SGHRS and CDR2 YFSETQ. The CDR3 sequence is 16 residues long. After removal of 4 bases from V and 4 bases from J, the junction contained 11 bases not matched to a gene. The DNA for the CDR3 is TGCGCCAGCAGCCCGGGTAGTAGCGGGAGGCGGTACGAGCAGTACTTC. Translating it yields CASSPGSSGRRYEQYF.

The sample holds one count of this clone. The V gene is TRBV10-2, the J gene TRBJ2-7, with D unresolved. Trimming removed 7 bases at V and 3 bases at J, with 13 bases between. CDR1 is WSHSY, CDR2 SAAADI, per germline. CDR3 length: 13 amino acids. The CDR3 DNA is TGCGCCAGCAACTCTGGGTCTCTCTACGAGCAGTACTTC. This encodes CASNSGSLYEQYF.

The genes are TRBV30 and TRBJ2-4, with D maybe TRBD1 (6 bases). Germline loops: CDR1 GTSNPN, CDR2 SVGIG (reference sequence). The V gene lost 2 bases and the J gene lost 14 bases, with 16 bases spanning the gap. The CDR3 totals 12 residues. DNA for the CDR3: TGTGCCTGGAGTAGGGGGACCCCGGCGGAGTACTTC. It is translated as CAWSRGTPAEYF.

This chain uses TRBV19 with TRBJ2-7; 10 nucleotides match TRBD1. Germline loops: CDR1 LNHDA, CDR2 SQIVND (reference sequence). The CDR3 is 16 amino acids. The J segment lost 2 bases and the V segment lost 4 bases, leaving 8 bases of the junction unmatched. This chain's CDR3 is CASSTRTGGDTYEQYF. The CDR3 region has the DNA TGTGCCAGTAGTACTCGGACAGGGGGGGACACCTACGAGCAGTACTTC.

DNA for the CDR3: TGTGCCAGCAATGGGCAGGGGGTGGGGGAGCAGTACTTC. It codes for CASNGQGVGEQYF. The rearrangement links TRBV27 to TRBJ2-7, with TRBD1 matching over 7 bases. Losses at the gene ends were 7 bases for V and 7 bases for J; bases not matched to a gene: 10. CDR3 size: 13 residues. Looked up from germline, CDR1 is MNHEY and CDR2 is SMNVEV (reference sequence).